The clone carrying this T cell receptor beta chain was detected a few times. Its antigen is unidentified. The authors obtained over 95% purity in all sorted populations. Germline assignment: CDR1 LGHNA and CDR2 YNFKEQ. The CDR3 spans 16 residues. Trimming cost V 1 base and J 4 bases; bases outside gene matches: 9. These data belong to a study of beta chain features in type 1 diabetes. The sequenced template was cDNA made from the entire isolated RNA. Method: immunoSEQ multiplex PCR; TCRdb's copy keeps in-frame clones and lacks some. The table records around 290,000 clones, 7.5% to 9.5% of them present only once. The study, taken as a whole, reports: In type 1 diabetes patients, VDJ junctions had fewer insertions; deletions at these junctions were more frequent. Using cDNA template may skew counts toward highly expressing activated cells. It was among patients, rather than healthy donors, that naive, central memory and Treg TCRB repertoires appeared more similar.

The source material was central memory CD4+ T cells from blood. This TCR was sampled from a woman in her late teens or twenties in good health. The chain uses TRBV4-2 and TRBJ1-2; 7 bases map to TRBD1. DNA for the CDR3: TGTGCCAGCAGCCAAGCGTCGGGACAGTCGATCTATGGCTACACCTTC. Translating it yields CASSQASGQSIYGYTF.